The 14 T cell receptor beta chains below were found in one sample sequenced in a study of control samples from healthy donors and cancer patients. The method was immunoSEQ multiplex PCR; TCRdb's version includes in-frame clones alone and lacks a portion of them. The data contain around 120,000 clones, around 87% of them singletons. Source material: blood. These receptors originate from a man aged 55 to 70 in good health.

V usage is TRBV5-1 and J usage is TRBJ1-2; 8 nucleotides line up with TRBD1. V lost 4 bases and J lost 2; bases outside the gene matches: 7. CDR1 SGHRS and CDR2 YFSETQ come from the germline V gene. The CDR3 consists of 15 residues. CDR3 nucleotides: TGCGCCAGCAGCCTAGGACAGGGCGGGAACTATGGCTACACCTTC. Protein sequence: CASSLGQGGNYGYTF.

This clone was found once. The rearrangement joins TRBV4-3 to TRBJ2-3; 8 bases align to TRBD2. Trimming at V came to 0 bases and at J to 2 bases, leaving 7 bases not matched to a gene. This CDR3 contains 17 residues. From germline, CDR1 is LGHNA and CDR2 YSLEER. This CDR3 is CASSQDQVAGFTDTQYF. The CDR3 DNA reads as TGCGCCAGCAGCCAAGATCAGGTAGCGGGGTTCACAGATACGCAGTATTTT.

The V and J genes are TRBV5-1 and TRBJ2-7, with D possibly TRBD2 on 6 matching bases. Germline CDR1 is SGHRS and CDR2 is YFSETQ. The V gene lost 4 bases and the J gene lost 3 bases, with 20 bases spanning the gap. This CDR3 spans 16 amino acids. The CDR3 region is CASSGPGGGRYYEQYF. DNA for the CDR3: TGCGCCAGCAGCGGGCCCGGCGGAGGGAGATACTACGAGCAGTACTTC.

The rearrangement joins TRBV27 to TRBJ2-1; TRBD2 agrees at 12 bases. Germline V gene sequence: CDR1 MNHEY, CDR2 SMNVEV (reference sequence). J lost 5 bases, V lost 1 base, and 9 bases had no gene match. This CDR3 is built from 18 residues. The CDR3 bases are TGTGCCAGCAGTTTATATCACCCGACTAGCGGGGGAGACAATGAGCAGTTCTTC. Residues: CASSLYHPTSGGDNEQFF.

V gene TRBV5-1 combines with J gene TRBJ2-5; no reliable D call. V gave up 4 bases and J gave up 1 base, with 17 bases separating them. Germline CDR1 and CDR2: SGHRS and YFSETQ. This CDR3 has 16 amino acids. The CDR3 coding sequence is TGCGCCAGCAGCCCGAGCCCAGCATCCGTCCAAGAGACCCAGTACTTC. Protein: CASSPSPASVQETQYF.

V is TRBV27 and J is TRBJ2-3; 8 nucleotides line up with TRBD2. The CDR3 covers 16 residues. CDR1 MNHEY and CDR2 SMNVEV come from the germline V gene (reference sequence). V gave up 2 bases and J gave up 3 bases; unmatched junction bases: 7. CDR3 in DNA: TGTGCCAGCAGTTTAGTGCGGGGGGTAAAGACAGATACGCAGTATTTT. This encodes CASSLVRGVKTDTQYF.

This chain links TRBV11-2 with TRBJ1-1, with 9 bases identical to TRBD1. The germline V gene has CDR1 SGHAT and CDR2 FQNNGV. CDR3 length equals 15 residues. V was clipped by 3 bases and J by 4 bases; unmatched bases: 6. In nucleotides, the CDR3 is TGTGCCAGCAGCTTCCTACAGGGGGCGCGCACTGAAGCTTTCTTT. Its translation is CASSFLQGARTEAFF.

The V gene is TRBV7-8, the J gene TRBJ2-7; D not certain. CDR3 length: 13 residues. The germline CDR1 and CDR2 sequences are SGHVS and FQNEAQ. V gave up 1 base and J gave up 4 bases, with 8 bases separating them. The CDR3 loop is CASSLERLYEQYF. CDR3 nucleotide sequence: TGTGCCAGCAGCTTAGAGAGATTATACGAGCAGTACTTC.

The CDR3 coding sequence is TGTGCCAGTAGTATACAGGGGGGGGAAAAACTGTTTTTT. It specifies CASSIQGGEKLFF. This chain connects TRBV19 to TRBJ1-4, with 7 nucleotides matching TRBD1. Germline V lookup: CDR1 LNHDA, CDR2 SQIVND (reference sequence). The CDR3 is made up of 13 amino acids. The J segment lost 8 bases and the V segment lost 2 bases, leaving 2 bases of the junction unmatched.

V is TRBV3-1 (or the pseudogene TRBV3-2) and J is TRBJ1-6; no clear D gene. The CDR3 covers 13 residues. The germline V and J ends were trimmed by 4 bases and 9 bases, with 10 bases remaining between them. From germline, CDR1 is LGHDT and CDR2 YNNKEL (reference sequence). The CDR3: CASSLRGTSPLHF. The CDR3 DNA is TGTGCCAGCAGCCTCCGGGGAACTTCACCCCTCCACTTT.

The chain carries TRBV2 and TRBJ1-5; possible D gene TRBD1, 6 bases. Trimming shortened V by 2 bases and J by 6 bases, and 14 bases separated the two germline ends. Per germline, CDR1 SNHLY and CDR2 FYNNEI. This CDR3 has 15 residues. The chain's CDR3 is CASSEIARGRQPQHF. CDR3 DNA sequence: TGTGCCAGCAGTGAAATTGCCAGGGGACGTCAGCCCCAGCATTTT.

This clone was seen once. The chain combines TRBV25-1 with TRBJ2-3; 9 bases align to TRBD2. The CDR3 is 14 amino acids. The ends lost 5 bases at V and 1 base at J; junction bases unmatched: 1. The germline CDR1 and CDR2 sequences are MGHDK and SYGVNS. The CDR3 is CASSKRGGTDTQYF. For the CDR3, the DNA is TGTGCCAGCAGTAAGCGGGGGGGCACAGATACGCAGTATTTT.

The chain combines TRBV11-2 with TRBJ2-7; 10 bases are shared with TRBD1. V trimming: 1 base; J trimming: 6 bases; junction bases outside the gene matches: 6. CDR1 SGHAT and CDR2 FQNNGV come from the germline V gene. This CDR3 is 15 amino acids long. The CDR3 region has the DNA TGTGCCAGCAGCTTAGCTCCGGGACAGGGGTTCGAGCAGTACTTC. Translating gives CASSLAPGQGFEQYF.

The V gene is TRBV25-1, the J gene TRBJ2-1; no clear D gene. V gave up 6 bases and J gave up 0 bases, with 6 bases separating them. The CDR3 spans 13 residues. Germline V gene sequence: CDR1 MGHDK, CDR2 SYGVNS. CDR3 in DNA: TGTGCCAGCAGACAGAGCTCCTACAATGAGCAGTTCTTC. This sequence encodes CASRQSSYNEQFF.